The clone carrying this T cell receptor (beta chain) occurred a few times. The source of the sample is a study of read filtering for tumor transcriptome and immune sequencing. Study as a whole: By R-ISS, stages I, II and III held about 8, 16 and 7 patients. Transcriptome libraries were built from DNase-treated RNA.

Per germline, CDR1 LNHDA and CDR2 SQIVND (reference sequence). The germline V and J ends were trimmed by 3 bases and 2 bases, with 17 bases remaining between them. This CDR3 spans 17 amino acids. This library used 300 to 450 ng RNA and molecular barcoded adaptors spanning alpha/delta and beta/gamma chains. TCRdb re-called the reads with MiXCR, one entry per CDR3 protein. The sample lists about 86,000 distinct CDR3 sequences, 10% to 15% occurring once. The source is a donor at least 40 years old with multiple myeloma. The specimen was a population of CD138-negative cells sorted from bone marrow. The chain uses TRBV19 and TRBJ1-5; no clear D. CDR3 protein: CASSIRRQPEGNQPQHF. The CDR3 coding sequence is TGTGCCAGTAGTATTAGGCGGCAGCCGGAAGGCAATCAGCCCCAGCATTTT.